The 27 T cell receptor beta chains listed next were all sequenced from one sample in a study of T cells in Graves' hyperthyroidism and ophthalmopathy. The source material, RNA transcripts, was used to amplify TCR beta CDR3 regions. The HTBI primer set drove a first-round RT-PCR of the TCR CDR3. TCRdb ran MiXCR on the multiplex PCR reads and lists one entry per CDR3 protein. The table has almost 350,000 distinct CDR3 sequences, approximately 18% seen once. Sequencing was done on a sample of blood. All receptors come from a woman between 35 and 50 years old with Graves' ophthalmopathy.

This clonotype was recorded many times. This rearrangement joins TRBV12-3 or TRBV12-4 to TRBJ2-7, with 8 bases identical to TRBD2. The CDR3 has 16 residues. J lost 5 bases, V lost 2 bases, and 11 bases had no gene match. CDR3 nucleotides: TGTGCCAGCAGTTTAAAAATTGGACTAGCTAGGCACGAGCAGTACTTC. As protein: CASSLKIGLARHEQYF.

This clonotype was picked up many times. This rearrangement joins TRBV6-2 or TRBV6-3 to TRBJ1-1; no clear D. This CDR3 has 13 amino acids. V gave up 8 bases and J gave up 1 base, with 11 bases separating them. Per germline, CDR1 MNHEY and CDR2 SVGEGT. The CDR3 loop is CASYRDRNTEAFF. The CDR3 bases are TGTGCCAGCTACAGAGACCGGAACACTGAAGCTTTCTTT.

The table lists this clonotype with many counts. The V call is TRBV28, the J call TRBJ1-2, with 7 bases that match TRBD1. The V gene end was trimmed by 4 bases and the J gene end by 9 bases; junction bases not matched to a gene: 5. Per the germline V gene, CDR1 is MDHEN and CDR2 is SYDVKM. There are 12 residues in the CDR3. This CDR3 is CASSSIQGSYTF. The DNA for the CDR3 is TGTGCCAGCAGTTCAATACAGGGGAGCTACACCTTC.

The chain recombines TRBV5-4 with TRBJ2-2; 10 bases fit TRBD2. This CDR3 contains 19 residues. Unmatched junction bases numbered 13, after V lost 3 bases and J lost 2 bases. Germline assignment: CDR1 SGHNT and CDR2 YYREEE (reference sequence). The CDR3: CASSWDPGLAIQNTGELFF. The CDR3 DNA is TGTGCCAGCAGCTGGGATCCGGGACTAGCGATCCAAAACACCGGGGAGCTGTTTTTT.

The table lists this clonotype with many counts. The J gene is TRBJ1-2, the V gene TRBV12-3 or TRBV12-4; TRBD1 aligns across 9 bases. The CDR3 totals 13 residues. The V gene end was trimmed by 2 bases and the J gene end by 9 bases; junction bases not matched to a gene: 4. DNA of the CDR3: TGTGCCAGCAGTTTATCACAGGGGGCGAGCTACACCTTC. Encoded protein: CASSLSQGASYTF.

This clonotype was observed many times. CDR3 in amino acids: CATSREDEGQETQYF. CDR3 nucleotide sequence: TGTGCCACCAGCAGAGAAGACGAGGGGCAAGAGACCCAGTACTTC. The chain has TRBV15 and TRBJ2-5; D tentatively reads TRBD1 or TRBD2 (5 bases each). The CDR3 covers 15 residues. The germline V gene has CDR1 LNHNV and CDR2 YYDKDF (reference sequence). Trimming removed 0 bases from V and 2 bases from J, with 10 bases in between. The full variable domain, with the rest looked up from reference TRBV15 and TRBJ2-5, is DAMVIQNPRYQVTQFGKPVTLSCSQTLNHNVMYWYQQKSSQAPKLLFHYYDKDFNNEADTPDNFQSRRPNTSFCFLDIRSPGLGDTAMYLCATSREDEGQETQYFGPGTRLLVL.

This clonotype was seen more than once but under ten times. The V gene is TRBV30, the J gene TRBJ2-7, with 11 bases identical to TRBD2. There are 13 residues in the CDR3. V shed 3 bases and J 7 bases; nucleotides not matched to a gene: 5. CDR1 is GTSNPN, CDR2 SVGIG, per germline (reference sequence). CDR3 in amino acids: CAWRLAGVREQYF. CDR3 bases: TGTGCCTGGAGACTAGCGGGAGTCCGTGAGCAGTACTTC.

This clonotype occurred many times. The chain joins TRBV12-3 or TRBV12-4 to TRBJ1-1; possible D gene TRBD1, 5 bases. Trimming removed 4 bases from V and 7 bases from J, with 16 bases in between. This CDR3 comprises 14 residues. Here the CDR3 DNA reads TGTGCCAGCAGTTCCGGCAGGGAAGGAAGTGAAGCTTTCTTT. Translation: CASSSGREGSEAFF.

The chain combines TRBV7-9 with TRBJ2-7; a possible D gene is TRBD1 (6 bases). Trimming cost V 1 base and J 0 bases, with 10 bases left between them. Germline CDR1 is SEHNR and CDR2 is FQNEAQ (reference sequence). This CDR3 is 15 amino acids long. The CDR3 region has the DNA TGTGCCAGCAGCTTAGTAGCGACAGGCTCCTACGAGCAGTACTTC. It encodes CASSLVATGSYEQYF.

This clonotype was counted many times. The CDR3 reads CASSSQGRKTQYF. The CDR3 nucleotides read TGTGCCAGCAGTTCCCAGGGGCGCAAGACCCAGTACTTC. The chain employs TRBV28 and TRBJ2-5, with D tentatively TRBD1 (6 bases). This CDR3 region has 13 residues. The V and J ends lost 4 bases and 6 bases respectively, with 12 bases between them. CDR1 is MDHEN, CDR2 SYDVKM, per germline.

This chain links TRBV20-1 with TRBJ2-5; 13 nucleotides line up with TRBD2. Germline CDR1 DFQATT, CDR2 SNEGSKA (reference sequence). J lost 1 base, V lost 3 bases, and 11 bases had no gene match. CDR3 length: 18 residues. In nucleotides, the CDR3 is TGCAGTGCTAGTGCAAGACTAGCGGGAGGTGTATTCCAAGAGACCCAGTACTTC. It encodes CSASARLAGGVFQETQYF.

This clonotype was detected only a few times. V is TRBV29-1 and J is TRBJ2-4; D is undetermined. The ends were cut back, 7 bases at V and 7 bases at J, with 20 bases in the middle. CDR1 is SQVTM and CDR2 is ANQGSEA in the germline V gene. This CDR3 spans 14 amino acids. CDR3 nucleotide sequence: TGCAGCGCCTTGAAGTCCGGGTTATGGAACATTCAGTACTTC. Translating gives CSALKSGLWNIQYF.

This clonotype was detected many times. The V gene is TRBV27, the J gene TRBJ1-2, with TRBD1 matching 7 bases. Germline loops: CDR1 MNHEY, CDR2 SMNVEV (reference sequence). The CDR3 runs to 14 residues. J lost 5 bases, V lost 4 bases, and 7 bases had no gene match. The DNA of the CDR3 is TGTGCCAGCAGTTACACAGGGGTTTCGTATGGCTACACCTTC. It encodes CASSYTGVSYGYTF.

V gene TRBV5-6 combines with J gene TRBJ1-1; no definite D call. The CDR3 loop spans 12 amino acids. Germline V gene lookup returns CDR1 SGHDT and CDR2 YYEEEE. Trimming pared 3 bases from V and 11 bases from J, leaving 14 bases between. CDR3 sequence reads: CASSWGSREAFF. CDR3 bases: TGTGCCAGCAGCTGGGGATCTCGGGAGGCTTTCTTT.

At least ten counts were recorded for this clonotype. CDR3 amino acids: CASSITSIRKAGANVLTF. CDR3 nucleotides: TGTGCCAGCAGTATAACCTCGATCAGGAAAGCAGGGGCCAACGTCCTGACTTTC. The chain employs TRBV12-3 or TRBV12-4 and TRBJ2-6, with D hard to call. The V end lost 5 bases, the J end lost 4 bases, and 21 bases lay between the germline ends. There are 18 residues in the CDR3.

This chain links TRBV4-1 with TRBJ1-2; TRBD1 aligns across 9 bases. The V gene's germline CDR1 is MGHRA and CDR2 YSYEKL. V lost 2 bases to trimming and J lost 1 base; unmatched junction nucleotides: 8. CDR3 length: 17 amino acids. The CDR3 DNA reads TGCGCCAGCAGCCAAATAAAGGGACAGGGCGTTAACTATGGCTACACCTTC. This codes for CASSQIKGQGVNYGYTF.

The chain uses TRBV11-2 and TRBJ2-5; 9 nucleotides match TRBD1. CDR1 is SGHAT, CDR2 FQNNGV, per germline. Trimming at V came to 5 bases and at J to 8 bases, leaving 12 bases not matched to a gene. The CDR3 consists of 15 residues. The CDR3 sequence is CASSVTGTGTATQYF. The CDR3 DNA reads TGTGCCAGCAGCGTTACCGGGACAGGGACAGCAACCCAGTACTTC. The full variable domain, completed using reference TRBV11-2 and TRBJ2-5, is EAGVAQSPRYKIIEKRQSVAFWCNPISGHATLYWYQQILGQGPKLLIQFQNNGVVDDSQLPKDRFSAERLKGVDSTLKIQPAKLEDSAVYLCASSVTGTGTATQYFGPGTRLLVL.

This clonotype has ten or more counts. The V gene is TRBV6-2 or TRBV6-3, the J gene TRBJ1-2; TRBD1 aligns across 12 bases. Germline V gives CDR1 MNHEY, CDR2 SVGEGT. CDR3 length equals 16 residues. V lost 8 bases and J lost 3; bases outside the gene matches: 10. This CDR3 is CASGPAGTGGHYGYTF. The DNA for the CDR3 is TGTGCCAGCGGCCCGGCCGGGACAGGGGGCCACTATGGCTACACCTTC.

This clonotype was seen ten or more times. This CDR3 is CAWSRLGPGKAFF. In DNA form, the CDR3 reads TGTGCCTGGAGCCGGTTAGGGCCGGGCAAAGCTTTCTTT. J is TRBJ1-1 and V is TRBV30; D not resolved. In germline, CDR1 is GTSNPN, CDR2 SVGIG (reference sequence). V lost 3 bases, J lost 9 bases, and 17 bases lay in between. The CDR3 has 13 amino acids. Together with reference TRBV30 and TRBJ1-1, the CDR3 gives the full variable domain: SQTIHQWPATLVQPVGSPLSLECTVEGTSNPNLYWYRQAAGRGLQLLFYSVGIGQISSEVPQNLSASRPQDRQFILSSKKLLLSDSGFYLCAWSRLGPGKAFFGQGTRLTVV.

This clonotype has a count of ten or more. The chain combines TRBV28 with TRBJ1-2; D unclear. V lost 5 bases to trimming and J lost 4 bases, with 11 bases between them. Germline loops: CDR1 MDHEN, CDR2 SYDVKM. The CDR3 is 13 residues long. The CDR3 nucleotides are TGTGCCAGCAGTCCCCCACCCAGCTATGGCTACACCTTC. As protein: CASSPPPSYGYTF.

This clonotype was detected many times. The chain recombines TRBV6-5 with TRBJ2-5; TRBD2 matches at 8 bases. The J segment lost 5 bases and the V segment lost 1 base, leaving 6 bases of the junction unmatched. This CDR3 has 15 amino acids. Per the germline V gene, CDR1 is MNHEY and CDR2 is SVGAGI. The CDR3 coding sequence is TGTGCCAGCAGTTACTTGAGCGGGAGAGGGGAGACCCAGTACTTC. Protein product: CASSYLSGRGETQYF.

This clonotype was picked up a small number of times. J is TRBJ1-2 and V is TRBV20-1; no clear D gene. This CDR3 is 15 amino acids long. V was trimmed by 3 bases and J by 5 bases, leaving 19 bases between them. Germline values: CDR1 DFQATT, CDR2 SNEGSKA (reference sequence). The CDR3 protein is CSASGAALNFYGYTF. The CDR3, as DNA: TGCAGTGCTAGCGGCGCAGCCTTAAACTTTTATGGCTACACCTTC.

This clonotype came up many times. This chain connects TRBV6-1 to TRBJ1-1; TRBD1 is a possible D gene (5 bases). V was shortened by 5 bases and J by 6 bases, with 22 bases between the two germline ends. CDR1 and CDR2 (germline): MNHNS, SASEGT. This CDR3 has 16 amino acids. As DNA, the CDR3 is TGTGCCAGCAGTCCACTGTCGGGGCAGGGTAATTCTGAAGCTTTCTTT. Translated: CASSPLSGQGNSEAFF.

The sample holds many counts of this clonotype. V gene TRBV27 combines with J gene TRBJ2-7; 7 nucleotides line up with TRBD2. From germline, CDR1 is MNHEY and CDR2 SMNVEV (reference sequence). J was trimmed by 4 bases and V by 3 bases; bases with no gene match: 6. There are 14 residues in the CDR3. The CDR3 DNA is TGTGCCAGCAGTTTGGGGAGCGGGGTTTACGAGCAGTACTTC. Protein sequence: CASSLGSGVYEQYF.

This clonotype was counted between two and nine times. The junction differs from germline at one of its ends, possibly a read error. The CDR3 DNA follows: TGTGCCAGCAGCCCAGTACCCGGGGAGGATCGATACGAGCAGTACTTC. This codes for CASSPVPGEDRYEQYF. This chain joins TRBV10-2 and TRBJ2-7, with D tentatively TRBD2 (6 bases). Germline V lookup: CDR1 WSHSY, CDR2 SAAADI. The CDR3 is 16 amino acids.

This chain links TRBV7-2 with TRBJ1-2, with a tentative D call TRBD1 (5 bases). Trimming removed 1 base from V and 4 bases from J, with 10 bases in between. Germline CDR1 and CDR2: SGHTA and FQGNSA. The CDR3 runs to 14 residues. CDR3 in DNA: TGTGCCAGCAGCTTAGAAGGGACGCGCTATGGCTACACCTTC. Its protein is CASSLEGTRYGYTF.

This clonotype was seen a handful of times. The chain joins TRBV30 to TRBJ2-1; D is perhaps TRBD2 (6 bases). Germline V gene data show CDR1 as GTSNPN and CDR2 as SVGIG (reference sequence). Deletions cut 4 bases from V and 3 bases from J, with 22 bases between. This CDR3 is built from 17 residues. This CDR3 is CAWTPLRGSGGYNEQFF. The CDR3 DNA follows: TGTGCCTGGACCCCCCTCCGGGGTAGCGGCGGCTACAATGAGCAGTTCTTC.